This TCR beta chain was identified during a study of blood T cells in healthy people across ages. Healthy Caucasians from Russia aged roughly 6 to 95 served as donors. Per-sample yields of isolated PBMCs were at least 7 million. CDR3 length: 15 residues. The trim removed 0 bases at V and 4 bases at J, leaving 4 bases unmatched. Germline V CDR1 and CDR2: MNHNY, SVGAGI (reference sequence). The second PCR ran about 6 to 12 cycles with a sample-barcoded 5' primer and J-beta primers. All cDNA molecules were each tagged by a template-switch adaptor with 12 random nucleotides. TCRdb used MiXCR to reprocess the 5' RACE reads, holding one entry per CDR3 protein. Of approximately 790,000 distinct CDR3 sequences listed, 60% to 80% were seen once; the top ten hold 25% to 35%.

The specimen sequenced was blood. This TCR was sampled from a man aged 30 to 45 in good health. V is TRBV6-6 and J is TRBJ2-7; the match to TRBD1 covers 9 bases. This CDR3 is CASSYSGTGIYEQYF. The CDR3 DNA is TGTGCCAGCAGTTACTCCGGGACAGGGATTTACGAGCAGTACTTC.